The clone carrying this T cell receptor (beta chain) is large by share. The antigen is undetermined. From germline, CDR1 is MGHRA and CDR2 YSYEKL. CDR3 length: 15 residues. V lost 4 bases and J 5 bases, leaving 17 bases between the germline ends. Primers for the PCR totalled 60 Vbeta and 13 Jbeta. Only in-frame clones appear in the TCRdb table, and some are missing; sequencing was by immunoSEQ multiplex PCR. The repertoire holds about 84,000 clones, roughly 61% seen once, with 14% to 15% in the top ten. This sample was taken from a study of cytomegalovirus exposure and HLA in healthy donors. Study outcomes and limitations: Researchers reported in a later analysis that a missense DCLRE1C variant was tied to TCR beta V- and J-gene trimming.

Unrecorded immune exposure was likely among donors, who were nominally healthy when sampled. This chain connects TRBV4-1 to TRBJ2-5; D gene uncertain. The TCR was taken from a woman aged 40 to 49 in good health and CMV-seropositive. Material for sequencing was PBMCs. CDR3 in DNA: TGCGCCAGCAGCCCCGAGTGGTCTCCTCGGGAGACCCAGTACTTC. Its translation is CASSPEWSPRETQYF.